Listed here are 21 T cell receptor beta chains from one sample, sequenced in a study of cytomegalovirus exposure and HLA in healthy donors. The PCR was carried out with 60 Vbeta primers and 13 Jbeta primers. Here immunoSEQ multiplex PCR was the method, and the copy in TCRdb shows in-frame clones only, minus some. The sample includes approximately 170,000 clones, about 75% of them seen just once. The specimen sequenced was PBMCs. The origin of the receptors is a male donor in good health and CMV-seropositive.

The V gene is TRBV2, the J gene TRBJ1-2; 8 positions match TRBD1. Germline V gene lookup returns CDR1 SNHLY and CDR2 FYNNEI. This CDR3 contains 14 residues. V lost 5 bases, J lost 8 bases, and 10 bases stayed unmatched. The CDR3 DNA reads as TGTGCCAGCAGTCCTGACAGGGGAAGGGAAGGCTACACCTTC. It translates to CASSPDRGREGYTF.

This chain connects TRBV9 to TRBJ2-1, with a possible D match to TRBD2 (6 bases). V was shortened by 4 bases and J by 4 bases, with 21 bases between the two germline ends. Germline V gene sequence: CDR1 SGDLS, CDR2 YYNGEE. The CDR3 sequence is 17 residues long. The CDR3 loop is CASSPTVNGGIYNEQFF. CDR3 DNA: TGTGCCAGCAGCCCAACGGTAAACGGGGGAATATACAATGAGCAGTTCTTC.

V gene TRBV6-6 combines with J gene TRBJ2-7, with TRBD2 identical over 8 bases. Germline lookup yields CDR1 MNHNY and CDR2 SVGAGI (reference sequence). This CDR3 contains 12 residues. The CDR3 bases are TGTGCAGGCGGGGGGCTGCCCTACGAGCAGTACTTC. Translation: CAGGGLPYEQYF.

In regard to this clone: Mismatch with germline at one junction end may stem from a read error. The J gene is TRBJ2-2, the V gene TRBV7-9; D might be TRBD2 (5 bases). This CDR3 comprises 16 residues. Germline V gene sequence: CDR1 SEHNR, CDR2 FQNEAQ (reference sequence). CDR3 sequence: CSSTPRGRANTGELFF. CDR3 DNA: TGTTCCAGCACCCCCCGCGGGCGCGCGAACACCGGGGAGCTGTTTTTT.

The chain couples TRBV19 to TRBJ1-5; D unresolved. V gave up 3 bases and J gave up 0 bases, with 9 bases separating them. This CDR3 contains 15 residues. The germline V gene encodes CDR1 LNHDA and CDR2 SQIVND (reference sequence). CDR3: CASSMAVYSNQPQHF. In DNA form, the CDR3 reads TGTGCCAGTAGTATGGCGGTATATAGCAATCAGCCCCAGCATTTT.

The chain is built from TRBV5-1 and TRBJ1-1, with 7 bases lining up with TRBD1. CDR1 is SGHRS and CDR2 is YFSETQ in the germline V gene. The junction had 5 bases not matched to a gene; V was cut back by 0 bases and J by 3 bases. The CDR3 has 15 amino acids. CDR3: CASSLGRGRDTEAFF. CDR3 in DNA: TGCGCCAGCAGCTTGGGAAGGGGGCGGGACACTGAAGCTTTCTTT.

This clone was seen a few times. CDR3 DNA sequence: TGCGCCAGCAGCCAAGGAAACTGGGGGGGCTATGGCTACACCTTC. It codes for CASSQGNWGGYGYTF. The chain carries TRBV4-1 and TRBJ1-2, with D possibly TRBD1 on 5 matching bases. CDR1 is MGHRA and CDR2 is YSYEKL in the germline V gene. The CDR3 extends over 15 amino acids. The V end lost 1 base, the J end lost 4 bases, and 13 bases lay between the germline ends.

This chain joins TRBV6-5 and TRBJ1-1, with TRBD1 matching 12 bases. The germline gives CDR1 MNHEY, CDR2 SVGAGI. There are 14 residues in the CDR3. J lost 10 bases, V lost 2 bases, and 5 bases had no gene match. CDR3 bases: TGTGCCAGCAGTTACCAAGGGGGACAGGGGGCAGCTTTCTTT. This gives the protein CASSYQGGQGAAFF.

V and J are TRBV15 and TRBJ1-1; weak D call: TRBD1 (6 bases). Trimming took 5 bases from V and 0 from J, leaving 10 bases between them. The CDR3 sequence is 14 residues long. The germline gives CDR1 LNHNV, CDR2 YYDKDF (reference sequence). The CDR3 loop is CATSRGGVNTEAFF. The CDR3 bases are TGTGCCACCAGCCGAGGGGGGGTGAACACTGAAGCTTTCTTT.

The V call is TRBV6-5, the J call TRBJ2-7; 8 nucleotides line up with TRBD1. Germline V gives CDR1 MNHEY, CDR2 SVGAGI. Unmatched junction bases numbered 8, after V lost 4 bases and J lost 3 bases. The CDR3 length is 15 residues. CDR3 coding DNA: TGTGCCAGCAGTTCTACCGGGACAGGAGTCTACGAGCAGTACTTC. It yields the protein CASSSTGTGVYEQYF.

J is TRBJ2-2 and V is TRBV4-3; 11 bases line up with TRBD2. The CDR3 spans 17 residues. Germline-derived CDR1 and CDR2 are LGHNA and YSLEER. V lost 2 bases, J lost 5 bases, and 7 bases stayed unmatched. CDR3: CASSQLTTSGETGELFF. DNA for the CDR3: TGCGCCAGCAGCCAACTGACGACTAGCGGGGAGACCGGGGAGCTGTTTTTT.

This clone was detected many times. The J gene is TRBJ2-5, the V gene TRBV5-6; 10 bases are shared with TRBD1. Germline assignment: CDR1 SGHDT and CDR2 YYEEEE. V dropped 4 bases and J dropped 4; count of bases not matched to a gene: 13. This CDR3 spans 17 amino acids. CDR3 sequence (DNA): TGTGCCAGCAGCCACAAGTATCGACAGGGGGCGGGAGAGACCCAGTACTTC. This encodes CASSHKYRQGAGETQYF.

The rearrangement joins TRBV2 to TRBJ1-5, with D possibly being TRBD1 (6 bases). This CDR3 has 15 amino acids. The V and J ends lost 4 bases and 6 bases respectively, with 16 bases between them. Germline CDR1 SNHLY, CDR2 FYNNEI. CDR3 protein: CASSVGGSGGQPQHF. The CDR3 bases are TGTGCCAGCAGTGTAGGGGGAAGCGGGGGTCAGCCCCAGCATTTT.

V and J are TRBV19 and TRBJ2-1; 10 nucleotides line up with TRBD2. This CDR3 is built from 15 residues. Germline values: CDR1 LNHDA, CDR2 SQIVND (reference sequence). V shed 5 bases, J shed 9 bases, and the junction held 10 bases outside the gene matches. CDR3 sequence reads: CASSPWLSGGPEQFF. The CDR3 DNA sequence: TGTGCCAGTAGTCCCTGGCTTAGCGGGGGGCCTGAGCAGTTCTTC.

The CDR3 reads CATSMSGNTEAFF. In DNA form, the CDR3 reads TGTGCCACCAGCATGTCGGGGAACACTGAAGCTTTCTTT. The chain carries TRBV15 and TRBJ1-1; D not resolved. Trimming pared 4 bases from V and 1 base from J, leaving 7 bases between. Germline-derived CDR1 and CDR2 are LNHNV and YYDKDF (reference sequence). This CDR3 is 13 amino acids long.

Only a few counts were recorded for this clone. This chain joins TRBV5-6 and TRBJ2-3; 9 bases align to TRBD2. The germline V gene encodes CDR1 SGHDT and CDR2 YYEEEE. The CDR3 consists of 15 residues. The V gene end was trimmed by 1 base and the J gene end by 7 bases; junction bases not matched to a gene: 7. Here the CDR3 reads CASSLTSGGLNTQYF. CDR3 nucleotides: TGTGCCAGCAGCTTGACCAGCGGGGGGCTAAATACGCAGTATTTT.

CDR3 sequence (DNA): TGTGCCAGCCTAGGTCGGACAGGGGTCTACGAGCAGTACTTC. It encodes CASLGRTGVYEQYF. The chain couples TRBV6-6 to TRBJ2-7; 9 bases match TRBD1. Germline lookup yields CDR1 MNHNY and CDR2 SVGAGI (reference sequence). The CDR3 spans 14 residues. Germline trimming cut 8 bases from V and 3 bases from J; bases unmatched to any gene: 8.

V usage is TRBV4-3 and J usage is TRBJ2-3; 9 nucleotides match TRBD2. V gave up 1 base and J gave up 5 bases; unmatched junction bases: 1. Germline values: CDR1 LGHNA, CDR2 YSLEER. The CDR3 covers 14 residues. CDR3 in amino acids: CASSQVSGRDTQYF. CDR3 DNA: TGCGCCAGCAGCCAAGTTAGCGGGAGAGATACGCAGTATTTT.

J is TRBJ1-1 and V is TRBV19, with a weak D call TRBD1 (6 bases). CDR1 LNHDA and CDR2 SQIVND come from the germline V gene (reference sequence). The CDR3 contains 14 residues. With 7 bases removed from V and 7 bases from J, the gap between germline ends came to 19 bases. The CDR3 sequence: CASTFYGTPNEAFF. The CDR3 nucleotides are TGTGCCAGTACCTTTTACGGGACACCTAATGAAGCTTTCTTT.

The V and J genes are TRBV7-2 and TRBJ1-1, with TRBD1 matching over 7 bases. J was trimmed by 11 bases and V by 4 bases; bases with no gene match: 10. Germline CDR1 reads SGHTA; CDR2 reads FQGNSA. The CDR3 runs to 13 residues. This CDR3 is CASSSRGGGEAFF. The CDR3 nucleotides are TGTGCCAGCAGCTCTCGAGGAGGGGGCGAGGCTTTCTTT.

The gene calls are TRBV6-4 and TRBJ1-2, with 9 nucleotides matching TRBD1. CDR1 is MRHNA and CDR2 is SNTAGT in the germline V gene. With V trimmed by 6 bases and J by 4 bases, 9 bases remained unmatched. The CDR3 extends over 15 amino acids. The CDR3 DNA sequence: TGTGCCAGCAGGCCCGGACAGGGGTTTGCCTATGGCTACACCTTC. Protein sequence: CASRPGQGFAYGYTF.